One T cell receptor beta chain is described in this entry. Only in-frame clones appear in the TCRdb table, and some are missing; sequencing was by immunoSEQ multiplex PCR. The sample consists of fewer than 130,000 clones, roughly 92% of them appearing once. These data are taken from a study of siplizumab effects on memory and regulatory T cells. CDR1 is LGHNA, CDR2 YNFKEQ, per germline. The CDR3 has 15 residues. Trimming at V came to 6 bases and at J to 1 base, leaving 3 bases not matched to a gene. The V gene is TRBV4-2, the J gene TRBJ2-6; TRBD1 matches 7 bases. The sequence was collected from a human donor in good health. The sample was CD4+ T cells sorted from blood. In nucleotides, the CDR3 is TGTGCCAGCAGGTCGACAGGGTCTGGGGCCAACGTCCTGACTTTC. Its protein is CASRSTGSGANVLTF.